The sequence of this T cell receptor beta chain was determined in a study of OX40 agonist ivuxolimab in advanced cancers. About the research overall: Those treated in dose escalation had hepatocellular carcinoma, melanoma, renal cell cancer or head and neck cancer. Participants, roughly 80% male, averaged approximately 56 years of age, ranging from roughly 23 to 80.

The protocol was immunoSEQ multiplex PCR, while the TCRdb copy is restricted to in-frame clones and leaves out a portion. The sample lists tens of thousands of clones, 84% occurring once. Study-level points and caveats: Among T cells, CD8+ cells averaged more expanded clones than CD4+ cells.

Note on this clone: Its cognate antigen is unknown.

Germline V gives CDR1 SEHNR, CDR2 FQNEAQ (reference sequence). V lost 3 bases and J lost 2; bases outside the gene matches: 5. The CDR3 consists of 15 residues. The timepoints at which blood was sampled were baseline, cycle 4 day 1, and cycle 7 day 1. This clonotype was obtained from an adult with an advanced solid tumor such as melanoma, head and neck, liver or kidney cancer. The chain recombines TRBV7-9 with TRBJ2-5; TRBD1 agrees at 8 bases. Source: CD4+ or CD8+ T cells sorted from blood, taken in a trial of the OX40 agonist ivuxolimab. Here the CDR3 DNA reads TGTGCCAGCAGCTTGGGCGGGACAGGACAAGAGACCCAGTACTTC. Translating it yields CASSLGGTGQETQYF.